A single sample is the source of the 6 T cell receptor beta chains below, sequenced in a study of T cell repertoires in cytomegalovirus infection. Via MiXCR, TCRdb re-called the reads, giving one row per CDR3 protein. The sample has around 740,000 distinct CDR3 sequences, roughly 36% seen once; the top ten hold roughly 2.9%. The sample was PBMCs. These receptor sequences come from a human donor in good health (CMV status not recorded). Some clones in this sample may be carry-over from other donors' samples.

The chain joins TRBV4-2 to TRBJ2-2; perhaps D is TRBD1 or TRBD2 (6 bases each). The CDR3 runs 16 residues. The germline V and J ends were trimmed by 6 bases and 2 bases, with 16 bases remaining between them. Germline CDR1 and CDR2: LGHNA and YNFKEQ. CDR3 loop: CASSSFGGLNTGELFF. In nucleotides, the CDR3 is TGTGCCAGCAGTTCATTTGGGGGGCTAAACACCGGGGAGCTGTTTTTT.

In this sample, this clonotype turned up a few times. The gene calls are TRBV4-1 and TRBJ1-2; 9 nucleotides line up with TRBD1. The germline CDR1 and CDR2 sequences are MGHRA and YSYEKL. This CDR3 has 15 amino acids. Unmatched junction bases numbered 7, after V lost 2 bases and J lost 6 bases. CDR3 DNA: TGCGCCAGCAGCCAAACCCGGGACAGGGTAAATGGCTACACCTTC. It is translated as CASSQTRDRVNGYTF.

The rearrangement joins TRBV7-2 to TRBJ2-7; 9 bases line up with TRBD1. This CDR3 has 15 amino acids. Germline values: CDR1 SGHTA, CDR2 FQGNSA. The junction had 6 bases not matched to a gene; V was cut back by 5 bases and J by 1 base. The CDR3 spells CASSHGTGKSYEQYF. The CDR3 DNA follows: TGTGCCAGCAGCCACGGGACAGGGAAGTCCTACGAGCAGTACTTC.

CDR3 DNA: TGTGCCAGCAGTGGGCTGCGGGACCCCCAAGAGACCCAGTACTTC. Its protein product is CASSGLRDPQETQYF. This rearrangement joins TRBV28 to TRBJ2-5, with D possibly being TRBD2 (6 bases). The V and J ends lost 5 bases and 1 base respectively, with 14 bases between them. Germline V CDR1 and CDR2: MDHEN, SYDVKM. CDR3 length: 15 residues.

This clonotype was seen at least ten times. The chain combines TRBV7-6 with TRBJ1-3; 9 positions match TRBD1. The J segment lost 0 bases and the V segment lost 4 bases, leaving 4 bases of the junction unmatched. Germline loops: CDR1 SGHVS, CDR2 FNYEAQ. The CDR3 length is 16 residues. The CDR3 bases are TGTGCCAGCAGCTCCTTACAGGGGGCCTCTGGAAACACCATATATTTT. Its protein product is CASSSLQGASGNTIYF. The full variable domain, with the rest looked up from reference TRBV7-6 and TRBJ1-3, is GAGVSQSPRYKVTKRGQDVALRCDPISGHVSLYWYRQALGQGPEFLTYFNYEAQQDKSGLPNDRFSAERPEGSISTLTIQRTEQRDSAMYRCASSSLQGASGNTIYFGEGSWLTVV.

This chain uses TRBV20-1 with TRBJ1-3; D not resolved. CDR3 size: 12 residues. Germline V gives CDR1 DFQATT, CDR2 SNEGSKA (reference sequence). The CDR3 reads CSSYTSGNTIYF. For the CDR3, the DNA is TGCAGCTCCTATACCTCTGGAAACACCATATATTTT.